This T cell receptor (beta chain) appears in the sequencing data of a study of T cell repertoires in cytomegalovirus infection. Across the study: Public TCR beta signatures were indicative of both CMV infection and a matching HLA type. Broader study findings: Identification of carriers of CMV plus the relevant HLA was performed using cumulative public TCR beta family frequency. CMV-specific HLA-C-restricted TCR beta clonotypes dominated the ex vivo response.

Each CDR3 protein gets one entry after TCRdb re-called the reads with MiXCR. The table has about 440,000 distinct CDR3 sequences, roughly 31% seen once. Germline CDR1 reads MGHRA; CDR2 reads YSYEKL. With 1 base removed from V and 5 bases from J, the gap between germline ends came to 15 bases. The CDR3 totals 16 residues. As for this clonotype: Its antigen is currently unknown.

This chain connects TRBV4-1 to TRBJ1-5; no clear D gene. Sequencing was done on a sample of PBMCs. This clonotype was sampled from a human donor in good health (CMV status not recorded). Some clones in this sample may be carry-over from other donors' samples. CDR3: CASSQADLGGDQPQHF. The CDR3 DNA reads as TGCGCCAGCAGCCAAGCCGATTTGGGAGGAGATCAGCCCCAGCATTTT.